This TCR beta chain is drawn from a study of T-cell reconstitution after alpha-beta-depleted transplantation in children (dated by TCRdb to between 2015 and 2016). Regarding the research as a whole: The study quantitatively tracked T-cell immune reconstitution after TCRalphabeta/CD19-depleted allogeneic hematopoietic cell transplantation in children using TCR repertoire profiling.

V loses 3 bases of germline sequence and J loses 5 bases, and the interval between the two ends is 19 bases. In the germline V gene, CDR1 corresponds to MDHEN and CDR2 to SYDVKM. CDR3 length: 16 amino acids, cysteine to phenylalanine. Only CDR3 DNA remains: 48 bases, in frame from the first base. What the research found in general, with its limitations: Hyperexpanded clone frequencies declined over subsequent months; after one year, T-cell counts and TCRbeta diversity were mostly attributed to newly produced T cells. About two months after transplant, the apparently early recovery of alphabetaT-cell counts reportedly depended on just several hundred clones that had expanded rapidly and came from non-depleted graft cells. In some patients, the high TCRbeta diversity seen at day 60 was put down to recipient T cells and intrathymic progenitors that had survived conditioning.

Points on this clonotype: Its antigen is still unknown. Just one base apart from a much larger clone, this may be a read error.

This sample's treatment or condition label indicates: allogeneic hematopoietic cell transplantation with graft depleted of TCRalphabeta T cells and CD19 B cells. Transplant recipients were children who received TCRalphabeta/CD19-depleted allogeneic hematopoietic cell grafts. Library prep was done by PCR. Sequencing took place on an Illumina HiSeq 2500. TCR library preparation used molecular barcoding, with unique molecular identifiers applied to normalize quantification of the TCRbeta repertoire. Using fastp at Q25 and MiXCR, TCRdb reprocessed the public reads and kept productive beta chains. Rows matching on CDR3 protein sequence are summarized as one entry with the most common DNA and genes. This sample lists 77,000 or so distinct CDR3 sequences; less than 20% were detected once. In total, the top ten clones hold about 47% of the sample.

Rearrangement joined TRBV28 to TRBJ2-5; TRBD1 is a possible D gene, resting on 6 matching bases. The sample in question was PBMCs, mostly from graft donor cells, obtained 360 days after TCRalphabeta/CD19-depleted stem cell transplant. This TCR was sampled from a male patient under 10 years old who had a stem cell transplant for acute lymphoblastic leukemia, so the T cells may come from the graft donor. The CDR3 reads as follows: CASSLSSRGGLETQYF. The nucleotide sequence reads TGTGCCAGCAGTTTGTCCTCCCGAGGGGGTCTTGAGACCCAGTACTTC.